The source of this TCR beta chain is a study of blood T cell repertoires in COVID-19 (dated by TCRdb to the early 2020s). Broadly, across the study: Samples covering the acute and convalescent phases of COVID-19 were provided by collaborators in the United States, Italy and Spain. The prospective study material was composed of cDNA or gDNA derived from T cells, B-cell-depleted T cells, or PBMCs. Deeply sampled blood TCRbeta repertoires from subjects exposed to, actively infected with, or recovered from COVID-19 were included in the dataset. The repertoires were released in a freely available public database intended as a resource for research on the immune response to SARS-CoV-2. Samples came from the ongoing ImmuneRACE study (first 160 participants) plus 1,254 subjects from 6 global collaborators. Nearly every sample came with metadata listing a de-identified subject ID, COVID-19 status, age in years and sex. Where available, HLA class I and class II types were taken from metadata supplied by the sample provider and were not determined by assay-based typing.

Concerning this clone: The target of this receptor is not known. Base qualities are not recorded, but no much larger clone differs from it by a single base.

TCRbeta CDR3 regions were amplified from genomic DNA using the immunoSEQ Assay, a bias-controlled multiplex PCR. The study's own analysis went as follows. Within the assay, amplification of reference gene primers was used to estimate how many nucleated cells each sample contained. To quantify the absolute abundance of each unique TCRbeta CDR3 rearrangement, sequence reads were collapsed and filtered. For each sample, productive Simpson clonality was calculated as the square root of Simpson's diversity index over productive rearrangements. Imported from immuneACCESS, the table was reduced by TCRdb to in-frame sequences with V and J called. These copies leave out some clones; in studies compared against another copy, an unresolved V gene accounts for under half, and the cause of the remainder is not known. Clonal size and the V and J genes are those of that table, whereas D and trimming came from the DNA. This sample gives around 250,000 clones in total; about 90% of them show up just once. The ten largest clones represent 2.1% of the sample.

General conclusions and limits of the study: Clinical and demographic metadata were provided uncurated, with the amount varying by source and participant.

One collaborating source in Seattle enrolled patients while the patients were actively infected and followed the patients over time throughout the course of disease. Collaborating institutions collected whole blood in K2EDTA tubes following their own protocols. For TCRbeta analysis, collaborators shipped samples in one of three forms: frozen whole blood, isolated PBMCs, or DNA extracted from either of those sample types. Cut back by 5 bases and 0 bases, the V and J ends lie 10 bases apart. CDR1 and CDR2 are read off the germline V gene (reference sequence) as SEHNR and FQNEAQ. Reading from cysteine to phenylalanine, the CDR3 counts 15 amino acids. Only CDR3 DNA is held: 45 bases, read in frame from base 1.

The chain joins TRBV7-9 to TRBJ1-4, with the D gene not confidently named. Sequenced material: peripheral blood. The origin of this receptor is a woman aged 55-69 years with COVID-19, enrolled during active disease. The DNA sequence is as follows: TGTGCCAGCAGCCCCAGGTCTACAACTAATGAAAAACTGTTTTTT. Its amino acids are CASSPRSTTNEKLFF.